Listed here are 20 T cell receptor beta chains from one sample, sequenced in a study of regulatory T cells in long-lasting Graves disease. The time point denotes: newly diagnosed GD, antithyroid drugs for less than 3 months. Researchers made the TCR library from RNA that was extracted from PBMCs. With iRepertoire HTBI primers and Arm-PCR of CDR3 regions, TCR beta libraries were built. MiXCR was run by TCRdb on the multiplex PCR reads, yielding one entry per CDR3 protein. Here the sample spans around 480,000 distinct CDR3 sequences, about a sixth being singletons. These data were also filed under a second study, of T cells in Graves' hyperthyroidism and ophthalmopathy.

This specimen was peripheral blood mononuclear cells (PBMCs), taken at new diagnosis, from a patient treated with antithyroid drugs. The source is a man aged 35-49 years with Graves disease.

This clonotype was recorded a few times. The genes are TRBV20-1 and TRBJ1-2, with TRBD1 matching 7 bases. Trimming removed 0 bases from V and 7 bases from J; junction bases left unmatched: 11. This CDR3 contains 15 residues. From germline, CDR1 is DFQATT and CDR2 SNEGSKA (reference sequence). The chain's CDR3 is CSARDNRGGEGGYTF. In nucleotides, the CDR3 is TGCAGTGCTAGAGATAACAGGGGCGGGGAGGGTGGCTACACCTTC.

This clonotype was recorded at least ten times. An end of the junction does not agree with germline; a read error may underlie this. The J gene is TRBJ2-1, the V gene TRBV20-1; D is perhaps TRBD2 (6 bases). Germline values: CDR1 DFQATT, CDR2 SNEGSKA (reference sequence). The CDR3 loop spans 14 amino acids. CDR3 sequence: CSANSDYWFNEQFF. For the CDR3, the DNA is TGCAGCGCTAACTCGGACTATTGGTTCAATGAGCAGTTCTTC.

This chain links TRBV20-1 with TRBJ2-1; 7 positions agree with TRBD2. The V gene end was trimmed by 3 bases and the J gene end by 2 bases; junction bases not matched to a gene: 7. The CDR3 loop spans 15 amino acids. Germline V gene sequence: CDR1 DFQATT, CDR2 SNEGSKA (reference sequence). The CDR3 here is CSASLTSWTYNEQFF. The CDR3 nucleotides read TGCAGTGCTAGCTTGACTAGCTGGACCTACAATGAGCAGTTCTTC.

This clonotype was recorded at least ten times. V is TRBV30 and J is TRBJ2-1, with 8 positions matching TRBD2. The junction had 1 base not matched to a gene; V was cut back by 0 bases and J by 6 bases. This CDR3 comprises 13 residues. Germline assignment: CDR1 GTSNPN and CDR2 SVGIG (reference sequence). The CDR3 is CAWSVTSGNEQFF. Here the CDR3 DNA reads TGTGCCTGGAGTGTAACTAGCGGCAATGAGCAGTTCTTC.

This clonotype occurred many times. CDR3 coding DNA: TGTGCCAGCAGCTCCAACCCGACGACTGGAAACACCATATATTTT. Protein sequence: CASSSNPTTGNTIYF. This chain joins TRBV11-2 and TRBJ1-3, with D unresolved. The germline V gene encodes CDR1 SGHAT and CDR2 FQNNGV. V was clipped by 4 bases and J by 2 bases, with 12 bases between them. The CDR3 has 15 amino acids. Full variable domain (remainder filled in from reference TRBV11-2 and TRBJ1-3): EAGVAQSPRYKIIEKRQSVAFWCNPISGHATLYWYQQILGQGPKLLIQFQNNGVVDDSQLPKDRFSAERLKGVDSTLKIQPAKLEDSAVYLCASSSNPTTGNTIYFGEGSWLTVV.

Notes on this clonotype: The likely explanation is a read error, given a far larger clone one base away. This chain joins TRBV18 and TRBJ2-1; tentatively, D is TRBD1 (5 bases). Germline CDR1 and CDR2: KGHSH and LQKENI. The CDR3 has 15 residues. The CDR3: CASSDDRNSYNGQFF. CDR3 DNA sequence: TGTGCCAGCAGTGACGACAGAAACTCCTACAATGGGCAGTTCTTC.

The V call is TRBV11-3, the J call TRBJ2-1, with 11 nucleotides matching TRBD2. The CDR3 loop spans 14 amino acids. With 1 base clipped from V and 9 bases from J, the junction kept 2 bases outside the gene matches. CDR1 is SGHNT, CDR2 YENEEA, per germline. The CDR3 bases are TGTGCCAGCAGCTTAGGACTAGCGGGATCTGAGCAGTTCTTC. Residues: CASSLGLAGSEQFF. Full variable domain (remainder filled in from reference TRBV11-3 and TRBJ2-1): EAGVVQSPRYKIIEKKQPVAFWCNPISGHNTLYWYLQNLGQGPELLIRYENEEAVDDSQLPKDRFSAERLKGVDSTLKIQPAELGDSAVYLCASSLGLAGSEQFFGPGTRLTVL.

This clonotype is a singleton in its sample. The chain employs TRBV6-1 and TRBJ2-3; the D is unclear. The CDR3 covers 11 residues. V shed 8 bases and J shed 4 bases, with 7 bases lying between them. Germline values: CDR1 MNHNS, CDR2 SASEGT. The CDR3 loop reads CASGYADTQYF. DNA for the CDR3: TGTGCCAGCGGGTACGCAGATACGCAGTATTTT.

There are many counts of this clonotype. This chain connects TRBV20-1 to TRBJ2-7; D is possibly TRBD1 or TRBD2 (6 bases each). Germline CDR1 DFQATT, CDR2 SNEGSKA (reference sequence). V was cut by 4 bases and J by 4 bases, with 14 bases left in between. The CDR3 runs 13 residues. This chain's CDR3 is CSAIWQGRYEQYF. As DNA, the CDR3 is TGCAGTGCTATATGGCAGGGGAGGTACGAGCAGTACTTC.

J is TRBJ2-1 and V is TRBV24-1, with D perhaps matching TRBD1 or TRBD2 (6 bases each). The CDR3 extends over 14 amino acids. Trimming removed 9 bases from V and 0 bases from J, with 11 bases in between. In germline, CDR1 is KGHDR, CDR2 SFDVKD. The CDR3 is CATLGGPSYNEQFF. The CDR3 DNA follows: TGTGCCACCCTGGGGGGCCCCTCCTACAATGAGCAGTTCTTC.

The chain is built from TRBV19 and TRBJ2-3; the D gene is possibly TRBD2 (5 bases). This CDR3 is built from 13 residues. Germline V gives CDR1 LNHDA, CDR2 SQIVND (reference sequence). Deletions cut 6 bases from V and 6 bases from J, with 13 bases between. The CDR3 DNA reads as TGTGCCAGTAGGACCGGACTTGGGGATACGCAGTATTTT. Its protein product is CASRTGLGDTQYF.

The chain is built from TRBV9 and TRBJ1-1; unclear D gene. Germline V lookup: CDR1 SGDLS, CDR2 YYNGEE. V gave up 4 bases and J gave up 4 bases, with 14 bases separating them. The CDR3 runs to 14 residues. The CDR3 DNA follows: TGTGCCAGCAGCTCCAGGACCACGAGCACTGAAGCTTTCTTT. It is translated as CASSSRTTSTEAFF.

This clonotype was recorded once. A far larger clone is a single base away, which makes a read error likely. This sequence joins TRBV27 and TRBJ1-2; the D is unclear. Germline lookup yields CDR1 MNHEY and CDR2 SMNVEV (reference sequence). The germline V and J ends were trimmed by 5 bases and 0 bases, with 10 bases remaining between them. There are 14 residues in the CDR3. The CDR3 loop is CASSDVDANYGYTF. CDR3 DNA: TGTGCCAGCAGTGACGTCGATGCTAACTATGGCTACACCTTC.

With respect to this clonotype: A read error may be the cause here, since a much bigger clone is one base away. The chain uses TRBV5-4 and TRBJ1-4; D call uncertain. CDR3 length: 15 residues. The germline V gene has CDR1 SGHNT and CDR2 YYREEE (reference sequence). This chain's CDR3 is CASNPSLPTNEKLSF. The CDR3 DNA reads as TGCGCCAGCAACCCCTCCCTCCCAACTAATGAAAAACTGTCTTTT.

This clonotype was counted only a few times. The chain joins TRBV24-1 to TRBJ2-1; D not certain. Deletions cut 2 bases from V and 9 bases from J, with 16 bases between. Germline values: CDR1 KGHDR, CDR2 SFDVKD. The CDR3 sequence is 15 residues long. The DNA of the CDR3 is TGTGCCACCAGTGATTCAGCAAGGACCTGGGGTGAGCAGTTCTTC. It encodes CATSDSARTWGEQFF.

This clonotype was counted between two and nine times. This rearrangement joins TRBV27 to TRBJ1-2; 7 positions agree with TRBD1. This CDR3 is 14 amino acids long. The junction had 7 bases not matched to a gene; V was cut back by 5 bases and J by 4 bases. The germline V gene has CDR1 MNHEY and CDR2 SMNVEV (reference sequence). The CDR3: CASSRQGAFYGYTF. The CDR3 DNA follows: TGTGCCAGCAGTAGACAGGGAGCTTTCTATGGCTACACCTTC.

The V and J genes are TRBV18 and TRBJ1-3; the D is unclear. Germline loops: CDR1 KGHSH, CDR2 LQKENI. This CDR3 contains 14 residues. V lost 3 bases, J lost 0 bases, and 6 bases lay in between. The chain's CDR3 is CASSPNSSGNTIYF. The DNA for the CDR3 is TGTGCCAGCTCACCTAACAGCTCTGGAAACACCATATATTTT.

On this clonotype: A single base separates this from a much larger clone, so it may be a read error. The chain carries TRBV11-1 and TRBJ2-5; 9 bases are a match to TRBD1. With 5 bases clipped from V and 5 bases from J, the junction kept 9 bases outside the gene matches. The CDR3 spans 15 residues. Germline V gene data show CDR1 as SGHAT and CDR2 as FQDESV (reference sequence). DNA of the CDR3: TGTGCCAGCAGCCCCGGACAGGGGCTCCGTGAGACCCAGTACTTC. This codes for CASSPGQGLRETQYF.

This clonotype was seen repeatedly, ten times or more. V is TRBV3-1 and J is TRBJ2-1; D is unresolved. The CDR3 contains 15 residues. Germline V lookup: CDR1 LGHDT, CDR2 YNNKEL (reference sequence). Trimming left V 1 base short and J 0 bases short, with 7 bases between. The CDR3 region is CASSQVMSSYNEQFF. CDR3 nucleotide sequence: TGTGCCAGCAGCCAAGTTATGAGCTCCTACAATGAGCAGTTCTTC.

This clonotype was recorded once. CDR3 coding DNA: TGTGCCAGCAGCGCCGACAGGGTCAATCAGCCCCAGCATTTT. The encoded protein is CASSADRVNQPQHF. This rearrangement joins TRBV7-3 to TRBJ1-5; 7 bases line up with TRBD1. Germline V gives CDR1 SGHTA, CDR2 FQGTGA. The CDR3 extends over 14 amino acids. J was trimmed by 3 bases and V by 5 bases; bases with no gene match: 4.